The 24 T cell receptor beta chains below all came from one sample that was sequenced in a study of T cell responses to AZD1222 COVID-19 vaccine. This table comes from immunoSEQ multiplex PCR, and its TCRdb copy is limited to in-frame clones, with some not included. The sample contains 150,000 to 200,000 clones, 85% to 90% of which appear only once. This material consisted of peripheral blood, taken 28 days after the second dose of the MenACWY control vaccine. The receptors come from an adult who received the MenACWY meningococcal vaccine as a control.

The chain links TRBV11-1 to TRBJ1-1, with 12 bases matching TRBD1. CDR3 length equals 16 residues. The V gene's germline CDR1 is SGHAT and CDR2 FQDESV (reference sequence). The V gene end was trimmed by 5 bases and the J gene end by 0 bases; junction bases not matched to a gene: 4. The CDR3 loop is CASSAGTGGLNTEAFF. CDR3 coding DNA: TGTGCCAGCAGCGCGGGGACAGGGGGCCTGAACACTGAAGCTTTCTTT.

The J gene is TRBJ1-2, the V gene TRBV2; maybe TRBD1 (5 bases). Germline values: CDR1 SNHLY, CDR2 FYNNEI. V was clipped by 5 bases and J by 8 bases, with 15 bases between them. This CDR3 is built from 13 residues. DNA for the CDR3: TGTGCCAGCAGTCCAACTGACAGTCAAGGCTACACCTTC. Amino acid sequence: CASSPTDSQGYTF.

This sequence joins TRBV10-3 and TRBJ2-3; D is perhaps TRBD1 or TRBD2 (5 bases each). This CDR3 has 14 residues. The V end lost 11 bases, the J end lost 4 bases, and 19 bases lay between the germline ends. Germline-derived CDR1 and CDR2 are ENHRY and SYGVKD. CDR3 sequence reads: CAASPSSGSDTQYF. The DNA of the CDR3 is TGTGCCGCTAGCCCCTCCTCAGGGTCAGATACGCAGTATTTT.

V gene TRBV13 combines with J gene TRBJ2-7; 12 bases agree with TRBD2. This CDR3 comprises 16 residues. V lost 0 bases, J lost 5 bases, and 5 bases stayed unmatched. Per germline, CDR1 PRHDT and CDR2 FYEKMQ (reference sequence). CDR3 sequence reads: CASSLGRRLAGDEQYF. For the CDR3, the DNA is TGTGCCAGCAGCTTAGGCCGGCGACTAGCGGGAGACGAGCAGTACTTC. Together with reference TRBV13 and TRBJ2-7, the CDR3 gives the full variable domain: AAGVIQSPRHLIKEKRETATLKCYPIPRHDTVYWYQQGPGQDPQFLISFYEKMQSDKGSIPDRFSAQQFSDYHSELNMSSLELGDSALYFCASSLGRRLAGDEQYFGPGTRLTVT.

The J gene is TRBJ2-2, the V gene TRBV21-1; TRBD2 reflects the table's D call only, with no check against the DNA. TRBV21-1 is a documented pseudogene. This CDR3 contains 22 residues. The CDR3 reads CASSKKQGQGRRLAGCTGELFF. The CDR3 DNA reads as TGTGCCAGCAGCAAAAAACAGGGTCAAGGCAGAAGACTAGCGGGATGCACCGGGGAGCTGTTTTTT.

The rearrangement joins TRBV4-3 to TRBJ1-6; no reliable D call. This CDR3 is built from 15 residues. The ends were cut back, 1 base at V and 9 bases at J, with 13 bases in the middle. Germline V gene sequence: CDR1 LGHNA, CDR2 YSLEER. CDR3 in amino acids: CASSQVLGAPSPLHF. CDR3 sequence (DNA): TGCGCCAGCAGCCAAGTCTTGGGAGCTCCTTCACCCCTCCACTTT.

The rearrangement uses TRBV18 and TRBJ1-3; D not resolved. The germline CDR1 and CDR2 sequences are KGHSH and LQKENI. The ends were cut back, 6 bases at V and 0 bases at J, with 9 bases in the middle. The CDR3 totals 14 residues. The CDR3 DNA sequence: TGTGCCAGCTCCAAGGAGGACTCTGGAAACACCATATATTTT. Protein: CASSKEDSGNTIYF.

V and J are TRBV6-5 and TRBJ1-1, with D unresolved. The CDR3 is 13 residues long. In germline, CDR1 is MNHEY, CDR2 SVGAGI. V was pared by 7 bases and J by 7 bases, with 16 bases between. CDR3 DNA sequence: TGTGCCAGCACCCAACCTTCGTCTGGTGAAGCTTTCTTT. It encodes CASTQPSSGEAFF.

This clone is a singleton in its sample. The DNA of the CDR3 is TGTGCCAGCAGTGAATGGACACCCTACAATGAGCAGTTCTTC. Translated: CASSEWTPYNEQFF. The chain employs TRBV2 and TRBJ2-1; TRBD1 might be the D (5 bases). The CDR3 length is 14 residues. V was trimmed by 2 bases and J by 2 bases, leaving 7 bases between them. The germline gives CDR1 SNHLY, CDR2 FYNNEI.

The gene calls are TRBV5-4 and TRBJ2-7; D is uncertain. V lost 0 bases and J 5 bases, leaving 18 bases between the germline ends. Germline lookup yields CDR1 SGHNT and CDR2 YYREEE (reference sequence). This CDR3 has 16 amino acids. CDR3 DNA sequence: TGTGCCAGCAGCTTGGGGCGGTCAGGTAAGATCCACGAGCAGTACTTC. Translating it yields CASSLGRSGKIHEQYF.

V is TRBV7-3 and J is TRBJ2-2; TRBD2 agrees at 9 bases. This CDR3 comprises 16 residues. V lost 2 bases, J lost 2 bases, and 3 bases stayed unmatched. Germline V lookup: CDR1 SGHTA, CDR2 FQGTGA. CDR3 in DNA: TGTGCCAGCAGCTTATTTAGCGGGGGAAACACCGGGGAGCTGTTTTTT. This encodes CASSLFSGGNTGELFF.

The chain joins TRBV28 to TRBJ1-1, with D unresolved. The CDR3 sequence is 12 residues long. Trimming removed 8 bases at V and 0 bases at J, with 7 bases between. CDR1 is MDHEN and CDR2 is SYDVKM in the germline V gene. CDR3 in DNA: TGTGCCAGCGCGGGTTTGAACACTGAAGCTTTCTTT. This translates into CASAGLNTEAFF.

V usage is TRBV5-1 and J usage is TRBJ1-2; 7 positions agree with TRBD1. J lost 8 bases, V lost 4 bases, and 8 bases had no gene match. The CDR3 sequence is 13 residues long. Germline CDR1 is SGHRS and CDR2 is YFSETQ. DNA of the CDR3: TGCGCCAGCAGCCATGACAGGGTGACGGGCTACACCTTC. It encodes CASSHDRVTGYTF.

In this sample, this clone turned up a few times. The chain uses TRBV7-2 and TRBJ2-3, with 9 bases aligning to TRBD2. The CDR3 loop spans 18 amino acids. J lost 1 base, V lost 1 base, and 9 bases had no gene match. Per germline, CDR1 SGHTA and CDR2 FQGNSA. The CDR3 is CASSLEYLGLAGTDTQYF. The DNA of the CDR3 is TGTGCCAGCAGCTTAGAATACTTGGGACTAGCAGGCACAGATACGCAGTATTTT.

The gene calls are TRBV9 and TRBJ1-4, with 9 bases that match TRBD1. Trimming removed 1 base from V and 8 bases from J; junction bases left unmatched: 9. This CDR3 has 16 residues. Looked up from germline, CDR1 is SGDLS and CDR2 is YYNGEE. In DNA, the CDR3 is TGTGCCAGCAGCGTAACCGGGACAGGGCTTAGAGAAAAACTGTTTTTT. Its protein product is CASSVTGTGLREKLFF.

This clone has a single count. The chain carries TRBV6-5 and TRBJ1-2; D is possibly TRBD1 (6 bases). Trimming stripped 2 bases from V and 2 bases from J, with 9 bases between. Germline lookup yields CDR1 MNHEY and CDR2 SVGAGI. CDR3 length equals 14 residues. The CDR3 DNA is TGTGCCAGCAGTTACAGGGACACAAACTATGGCTACACCTTC. As protein: CASSYRDTNYGYTF.

The J gene is TRBJ2-5, the V gene TRBV11-2, with 7 bases fitting TRBD1. The CDR3 contains 16 residues. CDR1 is SGHAT, CDR2 FQNNGV, per germline. V trimming: 4 bases; J trimming: 2 bases; junction bases outside the gene matches: 10. The CDR3 nucleotides read TGTGCCAGCAGCTCCAATCCTCCGGGACAGCAAGAGACCCAGTACTTC. It encodes CASSSNPPGQQETQYF. The full variable domain, its missing parts supplied by reference TRBV11-2 and TRBJ2-5, is EAGVAQSPRYKIIEKRQSVAFWCNPISGHATLYWYQQILGQGPKLLIQFQNNGVVDDSQLPKDRFSAERLKGVDSTLKIQPAKLEDSAVYLCASSSNPPGQQETQYFGPGTRLLVL.

V usage is TRBV6-2 or TRBV6-3 and J usage is TRBJ2-7, with TRBD2 as a possible D gene (6 bases). The CDR3 covers 17 residues. Between the trimmed V and J ends, which lost 0 bases and 9 bases, there was a span of 24 bases. Germline loops: CDR1 MNHEY, CDR2 SVGEGT. The CDR3 sequence: CASSYSRDPGTYNVQYF. The CDR3 DNA follows: TGTGCCAGCAGTTACTCGCGGGATCCCGGGACCTATAATGTGCAGTACTTC.

This chain links TRBV9 with TRBJ2-7, with a tentative D call TRBD1 (8 bases). This CDR3 comprises 17 residues. Looked up from germline, CDR1 is SGDLS and CDR2 is YYNGEE. Trimming removed 4 bases from V and 4 bases from J, with 24 bases in between. CDR3 bases: TGTGCCAGCAGCCCGGAAGGGGGAGGGGACAGGCTTTACGAGCAGTACTTC. Translated: CASSPEGGGDRLYEQYF. Variable domain in full (rest from reference TRBV9 and TRBJ2-7): DSGVTQTPKHLITATGQRVTLRCSPRSGDLSVYWYQQSLDQGLQFLIQYYNGEERAKGNILERFSAQQFPDLHSELNLSSLELGDSALYFCASSPEGGGDRLYEQYFGPGTRLTVT.

This chain uses TRBV30 with TRBJ1-1; D gene uncertain. Germline V lookup: CDR1 GTSNPN, CDR2 SVGIG (reference sequence). The CDR3 sequence is 12 residues long. Deletions cut 4 bases from V and 5 bases from J, with 11 bases between. The CDR3 loop is CAWTPVTTEAFF. As DNA, the CDR3 is TGTGCCTGGACCCCAGTTACTACTGAAGCTTTCTTT.

The rearrangement joins TRBV18 to TRBJ2-1; 11 nucleotides agree with TRBD2. Germline lookup yields CDR1 KGHSH and CDR2 LQKENI. Unmatched junction bases numbered 3, after V lost 6 bases and J lost 2 bases. This CDR3 has 15 residues. As DNA, the CDR3 is TGTGCCAGCTCGACGACTAGCGGGGCCTACAATGAGCAGTTCTTC. Protein product: CASSTTSGAYNEQFF.

This clone was observed a handful of times. The chain employs TRBV7-9 and TRBJ1-2, with D tentatively TRBD1 (5 bases). Between the trimmed V and J ends, which lost 5 bases and 14 bases, there was a span of 12 bases. Germline V gene data show CDR1 as SEHNR and CDR2 as FQNEAQ (reference sequence). This CDR3 is 10 amino acids long. The CDR3 loop is CASSRDPVTF. The CDR3 nucleotides read TGTGCCAGCAGCAGGGACCCCGTTACCTTC.

The CDR3 loop reads CASSYQYRGKEDQPQHF. CDR3 in DNA: TGTGCCAGCAGTTATCAGTACAGGGGGAAAGAAGACCAGCCCCAGCATTTT. The chain recombines TRBV6-2 or TRBV6-3 with TRBJ1-5; 8 nucleotides align to TRBD1. Losses at the gene ends were 3 bases for V and 7 bases for J; bases not matched to a gene: 14. The germline gives CDR1 MNHEY, CDR2 SVGEGT. This CDR3 contains 17 residues.

The rearrangement links TRBV28 to TRBJ2-7, with D tentatively TRBD2 (6 bases). V was pared by 7 bases and J by 6 bases, with 19 bases between. The CDR3 sequence is 14 residues long. Germline V lookup: CDR1 MDHEN, CDR2 SYDVKM. The CDR3 here is CASTTGRQRAEQYF. Written as DNA, the CDR3 is TGTGCCAGCACCACAGGTCGGCAGCGGGCCGAGCAGTACTTC.